Sequencing of this T cell receptor (beta chain) was carried out in a study of T cells in women clearing cervical HPV infection. Study in general: Controls' single incident HPV16 infection cleared within 12 months without precancer. Study-wide results and limits: TRBV6-7 abundance was lower in cases than controls (around 0.1% versus 0.15%). Associations may precede or follow infection; HPV-specific or memory T cells were not isolated.

Assay: immunoSEQ multiplex PCR; the TCRdb copy retains only in-frame clones and omits some. With approximately 41,000 clones in the sample, the ten largest clones hold 7.6%. As for this clone: Its antigen is currently unknown. Read data end 3 residues before the CDR3 end; the end is taken from the germline J gene.

The CDR3 has 15 residues. V lost 1 base, J lost 4 bases, and 12 bases lay in between. Germline assignment: CDR1 SGHNT and CDR2 YYREEE (reference sequence). The V and J genes are TRBV5-4 and TRBJ1-3, with D maybe TRBD1 (6 bases). The receptor's source is a woman aged 18 to 69 with a cervical HPV16 infection that either progressed to CIN3+ or cleared (not recorded which). Sequences were obtained from blood buffy coat. The DNA read from the CDR3 is TGTGCCAGCAGCTTGCAGGGGAGTCTGGGAAACACC. The encoded protein is CASSLQGSLGNT. The whole CDR3 sequence reads CASSLQGSLGNTIYF.